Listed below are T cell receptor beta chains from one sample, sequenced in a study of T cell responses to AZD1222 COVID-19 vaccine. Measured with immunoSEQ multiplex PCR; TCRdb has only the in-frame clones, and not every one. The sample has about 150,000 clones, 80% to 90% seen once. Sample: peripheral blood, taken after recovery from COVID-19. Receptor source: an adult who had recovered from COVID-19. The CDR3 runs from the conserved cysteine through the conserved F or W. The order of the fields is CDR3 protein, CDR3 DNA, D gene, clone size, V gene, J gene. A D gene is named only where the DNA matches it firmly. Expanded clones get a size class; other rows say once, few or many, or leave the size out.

CDR3: CASRTTGGPGTDTQYF
DNA: TGTGCCAGCAGGACGACAGGGGGCCCAGGCACAGATACGCAGTATTTT
D: TRBD1
size: NA
V: TRBV5-6
J: TRBJ2-3

CDR3: CATVTSGGYNEQFF
DNA: TGTGCCACCGTAACTAGCGGAGGTTACAATGAGCAGTTCTTC
D: TRBD2
size: NA
V: TRBV2
J: TRBJ2-1

CDR3: CASSFSDRAEAFF
DNA: TGTGCCAGCAGCTTTTCGGACAGGGCGGAAGCTTTCTTT
D: TRBD1
size: NA
V: TRBV7-3
J: TRBJ1-1

CDR3: CASSQTYNTEAFF
DNA: TGTGCCAGCAGCCAGACATATAACACTGAAGCTTTCTTT
D: NA
size: few
V: TRBV2
J: TRBJ1-1

CDR3: CASSEGGWGTDTQYF
DNA: TGTGCCAGCAGTGAGGGGGGCTGGGGCACAGATACGCAGTATTTT
D: NA
size: NA
V: TRBV25-1
J: TRBJ2-3

CDR3: CASSMSWTVSEKLFF
DNA: TGTGCCAGTAGTATGAGTTGGACAGTAAGCGAAAAACTGTTTTTT
D: NA
size: NA
V: TRBV19
J: TRBJ1-4

CDR3: CASSFVAYGYTF
DNA: TGTGCCAGCAGTTTCGTAGCCTATGGCTACACCTTC
D: NA
size: NA
V: TRBV28
J: TRBJ1-2

CDR3: CASRPYRGQTDTQYF
DNA: TGTGCCAGTAGACCCTACAGGGGGCAGACAGATACGCAGTATTTT
D: TRBD1
size: NA
V: TRBV19
J: TRBJ2-3

CDR3: CASKERGSQPQHF
DNA: TGTGCCAGCAAAGAACGGGGGAGTCAGCCCCAGCATTTT
D: NA
size: NA
V: TRBV2
J: TRBJ1-5

CDR3: CASSVGLAYEQYF
DNA: TGTGCCAGCAGCGTCGGACTAGCGTACGAGCAGTACTTC
D: TRBD2
size: NA
V: TRBV9
J: TRBJ2-7

CDR3: CASSSGVGQPQHF
DNA: TGTGCCAGCAGTTCAGGGGTGGGTCAGCCCCAGCATTTT
D: NA
size: NA
V: TRBV28
J: TRBJ1-5

CDR3: CSVNRGQGEKLFF
DNA: TGCAGCGTTAACCGGGGACAGGGGGAAAAACTGTTTTTT
D: TRBD1
size: NA
V: TRBV29-1
J: TRBJ1-4

CDR3: CASSFSSGGSGNTIYF
DNA: TGTGCCAGCAGCTTCTCCTCCGGGGGGTCTGGAAACACCATATATTTT
D: NA
size: NA
V: TRBV7-9
J: TRBJ1-3

CDR3: CASTLLEGAEGVTEAFF
DNA: TGTGCCAGCACCCTCCTCGAGGGTGCGGAGGGGGTCACTGAAGCTTTCTTT
D: NA
size: few
V: TRBV28
J: TRBJ1-1

CDR3: CASSPTGGEGNEQFF
DNA: TGTGCCAGCAGTCCGACAGGGGGCGAGGGCAATGAGCAGTTCTTC
D: TRBD1
size: NA
V: TRBV28
J: TRBJ2-1

CDR3: CASKQGAGENTEAFF
DNA: TGTGCCAGTAAACAAGGGGCAGGGGAGAACACTGAAGCTTTCTTT
D: NA
size: NA
V: TRBV19
J: TRBJ1-1

CDR3: CASSLKGQGAYEQYF
DNA: TGTGCCAGCAGTTTGAAGGGACAGGGGGCCTACGAGCAGTACTTC
D: TRBD1
size: NA
V: TRBV27
J: TRBJ2-7

CDR3: CASSSLRGYSGNTIYF
DNA: TGTGCCAGCAGCAGTCTCCGGGGGTACTCTGGAAACACCATATATTTT
D: NA
size: NA
V: TRBV5-6
J: TRBJ1-3

CDR3: CASSSLAETQYF
DNA: TGTGCCAGCAGCTCCCTGGCTGAGACCCAGTACTTC
D: NA
size: NA
V: TRBV11-2
J: TRBJ2-5

CDR3: CASAPAAGSGANVLTF
DNA: TGTGCCAGCGCCCCTGCGGCAGGATCTGGGGCCAACGTCCTGACTTTC
D: NA
size: NA
V: TRBV7-3
J: TRBJ2-6